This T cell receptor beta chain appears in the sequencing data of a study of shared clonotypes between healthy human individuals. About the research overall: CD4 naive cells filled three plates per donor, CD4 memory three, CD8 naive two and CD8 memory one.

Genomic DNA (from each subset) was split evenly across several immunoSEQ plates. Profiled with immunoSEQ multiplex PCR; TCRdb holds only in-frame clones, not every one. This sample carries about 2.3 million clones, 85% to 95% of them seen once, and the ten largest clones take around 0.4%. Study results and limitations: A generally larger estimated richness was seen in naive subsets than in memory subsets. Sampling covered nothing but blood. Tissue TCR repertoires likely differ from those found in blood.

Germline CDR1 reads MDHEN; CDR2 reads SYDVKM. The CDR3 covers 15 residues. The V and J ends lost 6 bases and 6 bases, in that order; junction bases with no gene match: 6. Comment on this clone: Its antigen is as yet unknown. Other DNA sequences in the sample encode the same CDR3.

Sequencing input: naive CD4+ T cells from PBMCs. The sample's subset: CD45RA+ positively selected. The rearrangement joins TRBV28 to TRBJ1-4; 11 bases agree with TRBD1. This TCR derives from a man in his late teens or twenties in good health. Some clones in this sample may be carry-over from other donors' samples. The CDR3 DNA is TGTGCCAGCAGCCTAGGGGGACAGGGGGATGAAAAACTGTTTTTT. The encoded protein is CASSLGGQGDEKLFF.